The clone carrying this T cell receptor (beta chain) was counted between two and nine times. The target antigen is unknown. These data belong to a study of cytomegalovirus exposure and HLA in healthy donors. About the study: As an earlier analysis found, about 179 million T cells yielded around 110 million unique TCR beta sequences.

Points from the study as a whole: Most TCRs appeared rarely, but some public TCRs recurred in many donors.

13 Jbeta primers and 60 Vbeta primers were used for the PCR. Libraries were prepared by immunoSEQ multiplex PCR; TCRdb keeps only in-frame clonotypes and omits some of them. The sample has 95,000 to 110,000 clones; roughly 79% are singletons. When sampled, the donors appeared nominally healthy, though they likely had unrecorded immune exposures. With 0 bases clipped from V and 4 bases from J, the junction kept 4 bases outside the gene matches. This CDR3 contains 17 residues. CDR1 and CDR2 from the germline V gene are LNHNV and YYDKDF (reference sequence). This receptor was taken from a man aged 60 to 75 in good health and CMV-seropositive. Sequenced sample: PBMCs. V usage is TRBV15 and J usage is TRBJ2-3; TRBD2 agrees at 13 bases. The CDR3, as DNA: TGTGCCACCAGCAGAGATAGGACTAGCGGGGGTCCAGATACGCAGTATTTT. This encodes CATSRDRTSGGPDTQYF.